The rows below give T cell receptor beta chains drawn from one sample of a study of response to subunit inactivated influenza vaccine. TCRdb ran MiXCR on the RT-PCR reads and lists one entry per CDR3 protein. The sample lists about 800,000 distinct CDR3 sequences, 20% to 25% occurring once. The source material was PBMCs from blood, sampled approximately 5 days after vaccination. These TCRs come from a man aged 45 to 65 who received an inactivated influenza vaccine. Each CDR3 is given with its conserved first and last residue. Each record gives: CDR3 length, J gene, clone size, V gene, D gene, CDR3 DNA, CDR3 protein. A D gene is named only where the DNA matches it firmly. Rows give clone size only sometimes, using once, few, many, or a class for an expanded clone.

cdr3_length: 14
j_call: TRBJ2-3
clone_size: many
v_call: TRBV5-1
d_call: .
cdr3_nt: TGCGCCAGCAGCTTGGAGCAGGGATCAGATACGCAGTATTTT
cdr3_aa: CASSLEQGSDTQYF

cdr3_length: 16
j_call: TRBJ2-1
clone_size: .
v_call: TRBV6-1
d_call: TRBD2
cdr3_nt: TGTGCCAGCAGCCGAGGACTAGCGGGAGGGGAGAATGAGCAGTTCTTC
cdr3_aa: CASSRGLAGGENEQFF

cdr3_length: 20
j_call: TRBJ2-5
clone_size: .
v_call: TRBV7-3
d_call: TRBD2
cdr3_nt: TGTGCCAGCAGCTTAACCTCATATAGCGGGGGGTCGAAGTTCGGCGAGACCCAGTACTTC
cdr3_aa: CASSLTSYSGGSKFGETQYF

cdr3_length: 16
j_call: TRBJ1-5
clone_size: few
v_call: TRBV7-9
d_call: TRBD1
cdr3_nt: TGTGCCAGCAGCTCCTCCGGGACAGGCCCTCTTGGGGCCCAGCATTTT
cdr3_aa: CASSSSGTGPLGAQHF

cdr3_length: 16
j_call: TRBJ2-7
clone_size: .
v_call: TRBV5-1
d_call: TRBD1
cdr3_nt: TGCGCCAGCAGCCACGGGGCAGGGGGAAGGTCCTACGAGCAGTACTTC
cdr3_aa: CASSHGAGGRSYEQYF

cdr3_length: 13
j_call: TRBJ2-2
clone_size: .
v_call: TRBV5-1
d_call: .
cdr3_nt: TGCGCCAGCAGCACCGACCAAACCGGGGAGCTGTTTTTT
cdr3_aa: CASSTDQTGELFF

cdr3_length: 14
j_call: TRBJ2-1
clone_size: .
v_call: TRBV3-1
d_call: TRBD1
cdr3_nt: TGTGCCAGCAGCACAGGGGGCGCGGATAATGAGCAGTTCTTC
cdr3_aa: CASSTGGADNEQFF

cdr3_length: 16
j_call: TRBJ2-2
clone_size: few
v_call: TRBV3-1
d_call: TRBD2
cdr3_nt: TGTGCCAGCAGCCCAAAGCGGGGGGAATCCCACGGGGAGCTGTTTTTT
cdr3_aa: CASSPKRGESHGELFF

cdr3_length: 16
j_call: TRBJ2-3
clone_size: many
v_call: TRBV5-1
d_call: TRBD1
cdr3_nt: TGCGCCAGCAGCTTGGCGACAGGGATAAGCACAGATACGCAGTATTTT
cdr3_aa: CASSLATGISTDTQYF

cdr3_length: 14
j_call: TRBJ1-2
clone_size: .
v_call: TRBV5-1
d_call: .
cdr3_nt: TGCGCCAGCAGCTTGAGTGGCCAGAGCTATGGCTACACCTTC
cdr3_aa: CASSLSGQSYGYTF

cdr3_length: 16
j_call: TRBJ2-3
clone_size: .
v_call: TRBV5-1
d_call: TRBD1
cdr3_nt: TGCGCCAGCAGCCCGGGGACAGGGTGGTGGACAGATACGCAGTATTTT
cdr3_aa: CASSPGTGWWTDTQYF

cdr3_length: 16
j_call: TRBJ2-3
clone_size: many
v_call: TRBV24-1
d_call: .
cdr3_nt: TGTGCCACCAGTGATTTGTCAGGGGACCCCACAGATACGCAGTATTTT
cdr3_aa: CATSDLSGDPTDTQYF

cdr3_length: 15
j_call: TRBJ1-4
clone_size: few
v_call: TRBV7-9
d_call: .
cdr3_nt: TGTGCCAGCAGCTTAGCAGGAGGGATCGGTGAAAAACTGTTTTTT
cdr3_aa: CASSLAGGIGEKLFF

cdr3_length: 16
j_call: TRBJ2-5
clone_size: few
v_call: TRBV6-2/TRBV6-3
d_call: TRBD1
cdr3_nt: TGTGCCAGCAGTTACTCCGGCGGACAGGGATGGGAGACCCAGTACTTC
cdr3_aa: CASSYSGGQGWETQYF

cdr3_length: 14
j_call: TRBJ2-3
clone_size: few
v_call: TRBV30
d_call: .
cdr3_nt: TGTGCCTGGAGTGAAGTTTTCGGGGTTGATACGCAGTATTTT
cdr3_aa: CAWSEVFGVDTQYF

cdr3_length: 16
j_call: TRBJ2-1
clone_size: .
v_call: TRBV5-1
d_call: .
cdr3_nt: TGCGCCAGCAGCTTTATTCCGGGGAGCTCCTACAATGAGCAGTTCTTC
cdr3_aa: CASSFIPGSSYNEQFF

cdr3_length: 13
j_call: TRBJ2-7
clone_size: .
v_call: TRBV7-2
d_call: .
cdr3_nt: TGTGCCAGCAGCTACCAGGGGACCCACGAGCAGTACTTC
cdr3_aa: CASSYQGTHEQYF

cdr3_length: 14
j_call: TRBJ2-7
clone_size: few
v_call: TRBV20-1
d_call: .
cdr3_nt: TGCAGTGCTAGCTACCCGGGACATAACTACGAGCAGTACTTC
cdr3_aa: CSASYPGHNYEQYF

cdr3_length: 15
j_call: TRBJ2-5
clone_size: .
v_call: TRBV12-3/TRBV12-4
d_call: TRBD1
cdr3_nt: TGTGCCAGCAGACCAACAGGGGGCTCGGTCGAGACCCAGTACTTC
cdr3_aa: CASRPTGGSVETQYF

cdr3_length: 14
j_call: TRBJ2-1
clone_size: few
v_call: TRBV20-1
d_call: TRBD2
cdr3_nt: TGCAGTGCTCCTAGCGGGGGGTGGGGCAATGAGCAGTTCTTC
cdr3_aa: CSAPSGGWGNEQFF

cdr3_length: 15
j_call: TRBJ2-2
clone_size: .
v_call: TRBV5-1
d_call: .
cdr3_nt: .
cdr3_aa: CASSLGQFGAGELFF

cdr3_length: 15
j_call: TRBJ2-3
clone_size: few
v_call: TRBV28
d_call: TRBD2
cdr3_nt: TGTGCCAGCAGTTTTAACGGACTAGGCGAAGATACGCAGTATTTT
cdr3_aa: CASSFNGLGEDTQYF

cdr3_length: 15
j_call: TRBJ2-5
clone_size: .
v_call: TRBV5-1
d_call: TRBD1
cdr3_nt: TGCGCCAGCAGCTGGGGGACAGACGGTTCGGAGACCCAGTACTTC
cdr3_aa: CASSWGTDGSETQYF

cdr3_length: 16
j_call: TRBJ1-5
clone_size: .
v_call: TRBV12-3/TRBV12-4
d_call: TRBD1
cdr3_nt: TGTGCCAGCAGTCCTCCGGGACAGGATAGCAATCAGCCCCAGCATTTT
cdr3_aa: CASSPPGQDSNQPQHF